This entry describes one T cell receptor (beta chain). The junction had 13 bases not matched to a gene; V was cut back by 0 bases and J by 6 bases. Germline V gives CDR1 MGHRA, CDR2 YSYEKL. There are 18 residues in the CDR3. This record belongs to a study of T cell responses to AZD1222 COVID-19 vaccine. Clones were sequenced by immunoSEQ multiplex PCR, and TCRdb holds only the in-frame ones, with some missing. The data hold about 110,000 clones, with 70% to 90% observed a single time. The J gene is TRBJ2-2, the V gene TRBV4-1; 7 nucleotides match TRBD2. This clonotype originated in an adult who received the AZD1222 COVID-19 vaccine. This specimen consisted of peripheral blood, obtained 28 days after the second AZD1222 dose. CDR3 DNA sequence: TGCGCCAGCAGCCAAGATCCGAGACTAGCTCCCAAGTCCGGGGAGCTGTTTTTT. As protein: CASSQDPRLAPKSGELFF.